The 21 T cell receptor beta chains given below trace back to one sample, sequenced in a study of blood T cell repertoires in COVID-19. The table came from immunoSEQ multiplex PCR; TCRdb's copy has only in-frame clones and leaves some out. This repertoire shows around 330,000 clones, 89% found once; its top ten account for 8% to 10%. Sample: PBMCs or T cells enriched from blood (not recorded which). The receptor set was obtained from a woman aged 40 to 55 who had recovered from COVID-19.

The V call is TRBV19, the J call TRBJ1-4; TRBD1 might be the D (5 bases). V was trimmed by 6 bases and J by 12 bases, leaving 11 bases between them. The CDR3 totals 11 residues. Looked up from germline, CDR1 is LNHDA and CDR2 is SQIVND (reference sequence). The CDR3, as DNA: TGTGCCAGTAGCGGCAGGGAGGAACTGTTTTTT. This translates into CASSGREELFF. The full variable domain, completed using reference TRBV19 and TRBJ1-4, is DGGITQSPKYLFRKEGQNVTLSCEQNLNHDAMYWYRQDPGQGLRLIYYSQIVNDFQKGDIAEGYSVSREKKESFPLTVTSAQKNPTAFYLCASSGREELFFGSGTQLSVL.

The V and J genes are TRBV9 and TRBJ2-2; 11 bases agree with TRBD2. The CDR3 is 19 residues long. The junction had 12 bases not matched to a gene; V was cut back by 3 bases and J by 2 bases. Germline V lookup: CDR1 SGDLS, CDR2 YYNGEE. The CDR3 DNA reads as TGTGCCAGCAGCGCCCGGTCGACTAGCGGGGCGACAAACACCGGGGAGCTGTTTTTT. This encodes CASSARSTSGATNTGELFF. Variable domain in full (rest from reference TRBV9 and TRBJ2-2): DSGVTQTPKHLITATGQRVTLRCSPRSGDLSVYWYQQSLDQGLQFLIQYYNGEERAKGNILERFSAQQFPDLHSELNLSSLELGDSALYFCASSARSTSGATNTGELFFGEGSRLTVL.

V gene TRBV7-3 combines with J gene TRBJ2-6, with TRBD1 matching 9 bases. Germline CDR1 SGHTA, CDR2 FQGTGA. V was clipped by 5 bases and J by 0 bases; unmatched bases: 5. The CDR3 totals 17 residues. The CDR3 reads CASSRGQGRSGANVLTF. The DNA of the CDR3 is TGTGCCAGCAGCAGAGGACAGGGGCGCTCTGGGGCCAACGTCCTGACTTTC.

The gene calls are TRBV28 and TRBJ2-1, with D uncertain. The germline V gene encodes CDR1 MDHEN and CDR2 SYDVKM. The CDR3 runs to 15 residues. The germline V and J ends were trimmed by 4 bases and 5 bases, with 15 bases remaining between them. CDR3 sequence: CASSWWRIRDNEQFF. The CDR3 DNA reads TGTGCCAGCAGTTGGTGGAGAATTAGAGACAATGAGCAGTTCTTC.

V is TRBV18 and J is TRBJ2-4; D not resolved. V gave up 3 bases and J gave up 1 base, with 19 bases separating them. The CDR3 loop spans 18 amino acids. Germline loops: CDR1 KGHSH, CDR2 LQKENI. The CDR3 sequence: CASSPPGGNLEAKNIQYF. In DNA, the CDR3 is TGTGCCAGCTCACCCCCCGGTGGTAATTTGGAGGCCAAAAACATTCAGTACTTC.

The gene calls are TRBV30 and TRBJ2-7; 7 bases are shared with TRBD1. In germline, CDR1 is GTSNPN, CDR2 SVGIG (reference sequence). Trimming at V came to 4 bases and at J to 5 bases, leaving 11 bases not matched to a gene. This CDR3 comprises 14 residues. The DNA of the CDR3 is TGTGCCTGGACCTCAGGACAGGTTGAACACGAGCAGTACTTC. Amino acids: CAWTSGQVEHEQYF.

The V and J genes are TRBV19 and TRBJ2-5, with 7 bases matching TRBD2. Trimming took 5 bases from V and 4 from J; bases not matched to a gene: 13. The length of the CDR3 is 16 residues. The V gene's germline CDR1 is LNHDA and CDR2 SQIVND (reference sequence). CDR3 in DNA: TGTGCCAGTAGTTCCTGGGAGGGCCAGCTCGGAGAGACCCAGTACTTC. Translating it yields CASSSWEGQLGETQYF.

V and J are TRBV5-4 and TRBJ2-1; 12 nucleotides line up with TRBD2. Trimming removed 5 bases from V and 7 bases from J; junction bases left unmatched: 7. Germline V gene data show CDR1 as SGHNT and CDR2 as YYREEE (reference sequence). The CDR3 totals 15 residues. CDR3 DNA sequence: TGTGCCAGCAGTCGCCTAGCGGGGGGGCAGAATGAGCAGTTCTTC. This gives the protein CASSRLAGGQNEQFF.

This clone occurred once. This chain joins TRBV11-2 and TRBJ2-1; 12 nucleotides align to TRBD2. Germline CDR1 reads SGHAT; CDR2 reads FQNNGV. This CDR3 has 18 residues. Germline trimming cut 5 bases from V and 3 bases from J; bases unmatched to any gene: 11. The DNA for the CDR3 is TGTGCCAGCAGCCCGGTGGCCCTGGGACTAGCGGGCTACAATGAGCAGTTCTTC. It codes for CASSPVALGLAGYNEQFF.

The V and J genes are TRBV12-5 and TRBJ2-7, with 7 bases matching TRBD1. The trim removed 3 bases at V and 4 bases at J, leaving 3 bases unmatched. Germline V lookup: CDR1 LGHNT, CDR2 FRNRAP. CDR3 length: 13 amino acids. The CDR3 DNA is TGTGCTAGTGGTTTCGGACAGGCTTACGAGCAGTACTTC. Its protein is CASGFGQAYEQYF.

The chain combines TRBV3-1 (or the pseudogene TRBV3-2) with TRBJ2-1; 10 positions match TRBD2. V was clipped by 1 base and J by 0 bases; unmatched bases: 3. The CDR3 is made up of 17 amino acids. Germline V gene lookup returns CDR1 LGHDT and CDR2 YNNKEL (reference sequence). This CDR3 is CASSQVASGSSYNEQFF. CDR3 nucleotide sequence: TGTGCCAGCAGCCAAGTCGCTAGCGGGAGCTCCTACAATGAGCAGTTCTTC.

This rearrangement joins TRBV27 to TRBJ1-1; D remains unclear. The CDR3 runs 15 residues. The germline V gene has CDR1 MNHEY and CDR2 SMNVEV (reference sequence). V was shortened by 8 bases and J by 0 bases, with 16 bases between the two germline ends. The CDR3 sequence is CASFSGSSMNTEAFF. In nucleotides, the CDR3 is TGTGCCAGCTTCTCGGGGTCCAGCATGAACACTGAAGCTTTCTTT.

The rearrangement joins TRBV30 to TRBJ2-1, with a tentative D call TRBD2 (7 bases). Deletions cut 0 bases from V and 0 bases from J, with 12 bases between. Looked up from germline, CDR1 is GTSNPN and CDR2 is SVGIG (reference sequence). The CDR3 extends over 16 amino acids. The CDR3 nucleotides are TGTGCCTGGAGTGTTGGGGGGGCCCCCTCCTACAATGAGCAGTTCTTC. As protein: CAWSVGGAPSYNEQFF.

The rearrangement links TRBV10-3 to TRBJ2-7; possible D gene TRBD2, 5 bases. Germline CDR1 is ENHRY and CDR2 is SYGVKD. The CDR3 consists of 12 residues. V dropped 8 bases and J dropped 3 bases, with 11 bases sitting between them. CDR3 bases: TGTGCCATCGGGAGCGCCAACTACGAGCAGTACTTC. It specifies CAIGSANYEQYF.

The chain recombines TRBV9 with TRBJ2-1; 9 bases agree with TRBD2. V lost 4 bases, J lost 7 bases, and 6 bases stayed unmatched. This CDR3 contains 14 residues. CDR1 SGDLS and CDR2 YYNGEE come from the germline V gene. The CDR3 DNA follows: TGTGCCAGCAGCATTAGCGGGGGCGGGAATGAGCAGTTCTTC. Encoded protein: CASSISGGGNEQFF.

CDR3 DNA: TGTGCCAGTAGTATACAGGTCCAAGAGACCCAGTACTTC. Protein product: CASSIQVQETQYF. The chain carries TRBV19 and TRBJ2-5; no clear D gene. Germline CDR1 LNHDA, CDR2 SQIVND (reference sequence). The CDR3 consists of 13 residues. Trimming took off 2 bases at V and 1 base at J, with 5 bases between the two ends.

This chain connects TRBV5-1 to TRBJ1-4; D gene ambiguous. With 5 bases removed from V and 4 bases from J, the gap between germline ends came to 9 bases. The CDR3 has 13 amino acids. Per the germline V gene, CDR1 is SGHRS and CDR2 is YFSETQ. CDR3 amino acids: CASSKSLNEKLFF. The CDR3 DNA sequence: TGCGCCAGCAGTAAGTCACTTAATGAAAAACTGTTTTTT.

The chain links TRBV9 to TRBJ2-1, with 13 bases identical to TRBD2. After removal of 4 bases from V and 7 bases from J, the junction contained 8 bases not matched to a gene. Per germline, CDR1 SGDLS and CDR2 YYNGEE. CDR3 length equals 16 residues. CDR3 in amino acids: CASSFRTSGSMNEQFF. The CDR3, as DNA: TGTGCCAGCAGCTTCAGGACTAGCGGGAGTATGAATGAGCAGTTCTTC.

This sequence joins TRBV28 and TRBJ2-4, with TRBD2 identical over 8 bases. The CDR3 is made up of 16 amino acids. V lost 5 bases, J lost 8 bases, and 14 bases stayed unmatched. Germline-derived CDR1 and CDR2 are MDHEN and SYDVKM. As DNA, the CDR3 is TGTGCCAGCAGTCGTTCTGTGATAGCGGGGTTTGACATTCAGTACTTC. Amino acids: CASSRSVIAGFDIQYF.

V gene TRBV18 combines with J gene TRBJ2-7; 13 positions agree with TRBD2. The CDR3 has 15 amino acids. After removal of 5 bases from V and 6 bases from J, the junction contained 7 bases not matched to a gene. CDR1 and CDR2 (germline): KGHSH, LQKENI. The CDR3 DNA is TGTGCCAGCTCATCTGGACTAGCGGGAGACCTCGAGCAGTACTTC. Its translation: CASSSGLAGDLEQYF. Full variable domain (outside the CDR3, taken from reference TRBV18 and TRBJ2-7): NAGVMQNPRHLVRRRGQEARLRCSPMKGHSHVYWYRQLPEEGLKFMVYLQKENIIDESGMPKERFSAEFPKEGPSILRIQQVVRGDSAAYFCASSSGLAGDLEQYFGPGTRLTVT.

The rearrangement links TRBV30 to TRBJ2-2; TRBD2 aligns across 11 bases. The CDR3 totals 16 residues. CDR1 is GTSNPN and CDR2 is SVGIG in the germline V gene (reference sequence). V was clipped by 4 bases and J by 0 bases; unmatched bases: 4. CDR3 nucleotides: TGTGCCTGGACACTAGCGGGGGCCCCGAACACCGGGGAGCTGTTTTTT. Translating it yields CAWTLAGAPNTGELFF.